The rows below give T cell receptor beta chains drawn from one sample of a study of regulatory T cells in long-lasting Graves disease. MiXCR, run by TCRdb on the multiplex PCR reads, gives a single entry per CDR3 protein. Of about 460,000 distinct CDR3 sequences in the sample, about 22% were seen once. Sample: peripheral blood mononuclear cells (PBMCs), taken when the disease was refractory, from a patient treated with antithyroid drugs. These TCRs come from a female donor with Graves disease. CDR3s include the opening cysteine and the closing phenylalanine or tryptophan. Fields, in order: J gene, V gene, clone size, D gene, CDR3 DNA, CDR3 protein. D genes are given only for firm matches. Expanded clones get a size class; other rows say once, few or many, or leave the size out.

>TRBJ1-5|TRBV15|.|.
TGTGCCACCGGGGGGGGAAGCAATCAGCCCCAGCATTTT
CATGGGSNQPQHF
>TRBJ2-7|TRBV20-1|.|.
TGCAGTGCTACCCGGGTGAACGAGCAGTACTTC
CSATRVNEQYF
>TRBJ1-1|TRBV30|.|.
TGTGCCTGGAGACCAGCCTGGGACACTGAAGCTTTCTTT
CAWRPAWDTEAFF
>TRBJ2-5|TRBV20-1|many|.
TGCAGTGGAGCGGTGGCGGAAGAGACCCAGTACTTC
CSGAVAEETQYF
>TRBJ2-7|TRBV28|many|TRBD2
TGTGCCAGCAGTTCGACTAGCGTAACCTACGAGCAGTACTTC
CASSSTSVTYEQYF
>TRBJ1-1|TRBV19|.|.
TGTGCCAGTAGTATGGCGCGGGCGGCGACTGAAGCTTTCTTT
CASSMARAATEAFF
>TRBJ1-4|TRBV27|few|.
TGTGCCAGCAGTTGGGGTCAGGAGGGTAATGAAAAACTGTTTTTT
CASSWGQEGNEKLFF
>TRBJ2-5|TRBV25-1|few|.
TGTGCCAGCAGTGAAAGGATCTCTAGCCTGGAGACCCAGTACTTC
CASSERISSLETQYF
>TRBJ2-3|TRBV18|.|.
TGTGCCAGCTCACCACCGACTTCGGATACGCAGTATTTT
CASSPPTSDTQYF
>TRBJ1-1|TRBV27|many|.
TGTGCCAGCAGTAAGAGTCTACCCGGGGCGAACACTGAAGCTTTCTTT
CASSKSLPGANTEAFF
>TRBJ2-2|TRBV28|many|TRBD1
TGTGCCAGCAGTAGAATTGGACAGGGTGCCGGGGAGCTGTTTTTT
CASSRIGQGAGELFF
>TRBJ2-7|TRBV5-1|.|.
TGCGCCAGCAGCTCCCAACTGGGTACGGGACGATCCTACGAGCAGTACTTC
CASSSQLGTGRSYEQYF
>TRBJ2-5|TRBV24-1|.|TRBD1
TGTGCCACACAGGGGGAGACAGAGACCCAGTACTTC
CATQGETETQYF
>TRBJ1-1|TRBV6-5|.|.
TGTGCCAGCAGTTACTCGGGGGTCGGGAACACTGAAGCTTTCTTT
CASSYSGVGNTEAFF
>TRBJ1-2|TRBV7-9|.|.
TGTGCCAGCAGCTTGATGGCAGGGGAAGGCTACACCTTC
CASSLMAGEGYTF
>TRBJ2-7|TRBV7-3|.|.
TGTGCCAGCAGCTTACAAGCAGGGCCTTCCTACGAGCAGTACTTC
CASSLQAGPSYEQYF
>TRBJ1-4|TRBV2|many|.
TGTGCCAGCACCCCGCGGGGGGCCCCCGAAAAACTGTTTTTT
CASTPRGAPEKLFF
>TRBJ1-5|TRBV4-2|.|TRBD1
TGTGCCAGCAAAGAGACAGGGGGGAGCAATCAGCCCCAGCATTTT
CASKETGGSNQPQHF
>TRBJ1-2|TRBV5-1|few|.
TGCGCCAGCAGCTCCTCGATCGGCAACTATGGCTACACCTTC
CASSSSIGNYGYTF
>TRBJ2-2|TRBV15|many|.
TGTGCCACCAGCAGAGCTACGTCCGGGGAGCTGTTTTTT
CATSRATSGELFF
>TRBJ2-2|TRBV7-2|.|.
TGTGCCAGCAGCTTCGAAAAGGCGGACTACTGGGAGTCCGGGGAGCTGTTTTTT
CASSFEKADYWESGELFF
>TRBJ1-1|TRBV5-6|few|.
TGTGCCAGCAGTGGGATGAGGGGTGAAGCTTTCTTT
CASSGMRGEAFF
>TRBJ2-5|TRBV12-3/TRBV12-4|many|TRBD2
TGTGCCAGCAGTATGCGGGAGGGAGAGACCCAGTACTTC
CASSMREGETQYF
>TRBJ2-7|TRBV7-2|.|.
TGTGCCAGCAGCCTCGAATGGGGCCTTACAAGGGACACCTACGAGCAGTACTTC
CASSLEWGLTRDTYEQYF
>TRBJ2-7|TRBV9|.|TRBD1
TGTGCCAGCAGCACCGGACAGGGCGCTCTCAGCGAGCAGTACTTC
CASSTGQGALSEQYF
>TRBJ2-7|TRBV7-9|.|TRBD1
TGTGCCAGCAGCATCCCGGGACAGTCCTACGAGCAGTACTTC
CASSIPGQSYEQYF
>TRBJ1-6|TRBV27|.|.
TGTGCCAGCAGTTGGGACACCCCGGATTATAATTCACCCCTCCACTTT
CASSWDTPDYNSPLHF
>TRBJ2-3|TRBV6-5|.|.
TGTGCCAGCAGTTCGACCAGGGGATACTCACCTGGGGATACGCAGTGTTTT
CASSSTRGYSPGDTQCF
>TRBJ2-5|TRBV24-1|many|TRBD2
TGTGCCACCAGTGAAGCGGGACTCCGAGAGACCCAGTACTTC
CATSEAGLRETQYF
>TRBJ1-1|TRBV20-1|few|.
TGCAGTGCCACCGTGGACAGTTTTAACACTGAAGCTTTCTTT
CSATVDSFNTEAFF
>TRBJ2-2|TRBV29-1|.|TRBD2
TGCAGCGCAGGACTAGCGGGAGGGTCCCGGGAGCTGTTTTTT
CSAGLAGGSRELFF
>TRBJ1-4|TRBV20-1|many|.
TGCAGTGCCGGGGACCTTACGGGTGAAAAACTGTTTTTT
CSAGDLTGEKLFF
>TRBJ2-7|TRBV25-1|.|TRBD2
TGTGCCAGCATGGCGGGGGGGTACGAGCAGTACTTC
CASMAGGYEQYF
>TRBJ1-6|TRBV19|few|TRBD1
TGTGCCAGTAGTATCGGCCAGGGGGTACATGCACCCCTCCACTTT
CASSIGQGVHAPLHF
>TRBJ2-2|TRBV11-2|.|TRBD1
TGTGCCAGCAGCTCTAGAAGGGGGCTTTATAGAAACACCGGGGAGCTGTTTTTT
CASSSRRGLYRNTGELFF
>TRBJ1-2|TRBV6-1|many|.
TGTGCCAGCAGAGAGGAAGGGGTAGAGGCTGGCTACACCTTC
CASREEGVEAGYTF
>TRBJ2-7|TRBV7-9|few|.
TGTGCCAGCAGCCCCAGGGACCACTACTACGAGCAGTACTTC
CASSPRDHYYEQYF
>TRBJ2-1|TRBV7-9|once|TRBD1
TGTGCCAGCAGTGACAGGGGGGCCTACAATGAGCAGTCCTTC
CASSDRGAYNEQSF
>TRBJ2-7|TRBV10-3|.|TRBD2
TGTGCCAGCTCCCCGAGGACTAGCGGGGGGGACGAGCAGTACTTC
CASSPRTSGGDEQYF
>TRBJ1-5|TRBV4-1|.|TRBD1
TGCGCCAGCAGCCAACCCACGACAGGGTTGAGCAATCAGCCCCAGCATTTT
CASSQPTTGLSNQPQHF